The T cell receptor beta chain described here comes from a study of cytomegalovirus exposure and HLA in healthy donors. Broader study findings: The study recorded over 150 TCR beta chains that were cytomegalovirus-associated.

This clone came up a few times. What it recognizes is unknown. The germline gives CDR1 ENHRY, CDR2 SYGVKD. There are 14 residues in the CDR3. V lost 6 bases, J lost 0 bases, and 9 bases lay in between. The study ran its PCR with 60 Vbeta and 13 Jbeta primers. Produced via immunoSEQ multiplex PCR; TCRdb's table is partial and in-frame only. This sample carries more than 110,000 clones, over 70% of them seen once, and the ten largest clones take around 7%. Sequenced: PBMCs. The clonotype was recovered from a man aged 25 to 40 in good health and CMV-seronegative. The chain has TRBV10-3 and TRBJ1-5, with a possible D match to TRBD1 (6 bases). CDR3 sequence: CAISGTNSNQPQHF. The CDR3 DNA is TGTGCCATCAGCGGGACAAATAGCAATCAGCCCCAGCATTTT.